These 18 T cell receptor beta chains were all obtained from the same sample, sequenced in a study of cytomegalovirus exposure and HLA in healthy donors. PCR primers comprised 60 Vbeta and 13 Jbeta primers. Clones were sequenced by immunoSEQ multiplex PCR, and TCRdb holds only the in-frame ones, with some missing. This table holds some 160,000 clones, 55% to 85% found once. The sample comprised PBMCs. These receptors all come from a man in his forties or fifties in good health and CMV-seronegative.

In its sample, this clone was seen a few times. The chain is built from TRBV6-1 and TRBJ1-5; D call uncertain. Germline CDR1 and CDR2: MNHNS and SASEGT. This CDR3 is 15 amino acids long. Trimming took off 0 bases at V and 0 bases at J, with 6 bases between the two ends. CDR3 region: CASSEAANSNQPQHF. The CDR3 nucleotides are TGTGCCAGCAGTGAAGCTGCGAATAGCAATCAGCCCCAGCATTTT.

This clone was observed a handful of times. The chain has TRBV7-7 and TRBJ2-5, with D tentatively TRBD2 (6 bases). The CDR3 covers 11 residues. Between the trimmed V and J ends, which lost 1 base and 9 bases, there was a span of 6 bases. Germline V gene lookup returns CDR1 SSHAT and CDR2 FNYEAQ (reference sequence). The CDR3 bases are TGTGCCAGCAGCTTAGGGGGGGCCCAGTACTTC. Translating gives CASSLGGAQYF.

This chain links TRBV4-3 with TRBJ2-4; tentatively, D is TRBD2 (6 bases). The CDR3 covers 18 residues. Germline assignment: CDR1 LGHNA and CDR2 YSLEER. Trimming stripped 0 bases from V and 5 bases from J, with 20 bases between. CDR3: CASSQELAAIQWENIQYF. CDR3 sequence (DNA): TGCGCCAGCAGCCAAGAACTAGCAGCCATCCAATGGGAAAACATTCAGTACTTC.

The rearrangement joins TRBV7-9 to TRBJ2-1; no clear D gene. Trimming cost V 1 base and J 6 bases, with 4 bases left between them. Germline V CDR1 and CDR2: SEHNR, FQNEAQ (reference sequence). The CDR3 length is 12 residues. The CDR3 reads CASSLVGNEQFF. CDR3 nucleotides: TGTGCCAGCAGCTTAGTCGGCAATGAGCAGTTCTTC.

The rearrangement joins TRBV27 to TRBJ1-2; TRBD1 agrees at 12 bases. Trimming removed 3 bases from V and 6 bases from J; junction bases left unmatched: 8. This CDR3 region has 16 residues. In germline, CDR1 is MNHEY, CDR2 SMNVEV (reference sequence). CDR3 coding DNA: TGTGCCAGCAGTTTTTTTAGGGACAGGGGGCGCGATGGCTACACCTTC. Translated, it gives CASSFFRDRGRDGYTF.

This sequence joins TRBV5-1 and TRBJ1-1; 7 nucleotides line up with TRBD1. Germline lookup yields CDR1 SGHRS and CDR2 YFSETQ. The junction had 2 bases not matched to a gene; V was cut back by 0 bases and J by 0 bases. This CDR3 is 15 amino acids long. The CDR3 DNA is TGCGCCAGCAGCTTGGACAGGGGCTTGAACACTGAAGCTTTCTTT. Translation gives CASSLDRGLNTEAFF. The full variable domain, in which reference TRBV5-1 and TRBJ1-1 provide the parts outside the CDR3, is KAGVTQTPRYLIKTRGQQVTLSCSPISGHRSVSWYQQTPGQGLQFLFEYFSETQRNKGNFPGRFSGRQFSNSRSEMNVSTLELGDSALYLCASSLDRGLNTEAFFGQGTRLTVV.

This chain links TRBV6-4 with TRBJ1-5; 9 positions agree with TRBD1. The germline V gene encodes CDR1 MRHNA and CDR2 SNTAGT. Unmatched junction bases numbered 9, after V lost 3 bases and J lost 6 bases. The CDR3 extends over 16 amino acids. The CDR3 DNA is TGTGCCAGCAGTGAAAGAACAGGGGGCTTTGGTCAGCCCCAGCATTTT. It yields the protein CASSERTGGFGQPQHF.

The gene calls are TRBV7-9 and TRBJ2-7, with TRBD1 matching over 7 bases. V shed 5 bases, J shed 1 base, and the junction held 14 bases outside the gene matches. The CDR3 totals 17 residues. The germline V gene has CDR1 SEHNR and CDR2 FQNEAQ (reference sequence). The CDR3 is CASSQTIDRVKSYEQYF. In DNA, the CDR3 is TGTGCCAGCAGCCAGACTATAGACAGGGTGAAGTCCTACGAGCAGTACTTC. The full variable domain, its missing parts supplied by reference TRBV7-9 and TRBJ2-7, is DTGVSQNPRHKITKRGQNVTFRCDPISEHNRLYWYRQTLGQGPEFLTYFQNEAQLEKSRLLSDRFSAERPKGSFSTLEIQRTEQGDSAMYLCASSQTIDRVKSYEQYFGPGTRLTVT.

CDR3 loop: CASSLASGQETQYF. In DNA, the CDR3 is TGTGCCAGCTCACTAGCAAGCGGCCAAGAGACCCAGTACTTC. This chain uses TRBV18 with TRBJ2-5; maybe TRBD2 (5 bases). V dropped 4 bases and J dropped 1 base, with 10 bases sitting between them. The CDR3 has 14 residues. Germline loops: CDR1 KGHSH, CDR2 LQKENI.

The rearrangement links TRBV12-5 to TRBJ2-7; tentative D call: TRBD2 (6 bases). The CDR3 length is 15 residues. The germline gives CDR1 LGHNT, CDR2 FRNRAP. Trimming shortened V by 0 bases and J by 0 bases, and 9 bases separated the two germline ends. Written as DNA, the CDR3 is TGTGCTAGTGGTTTGGTAATCGGGAGCTCCTACGAGCAGTACTTC. This gives the protein CASGLVIGSSYEQYF.

The rearrangement uses TRBV29-1 and TRBJ2-2; D might be TRBD1 (6 bases). Germline assignment: CDR1 SQVTM and CDR2 ANQGSEA. This CDR3 region has 16 residues. Trimming stripped 0 bases from V and 2 bases from J, with 13 bases between. DNA of the CDR3: TGCAGCGTTGAAGAAACCGGGACATACAACACCGGGGAGCTGTTTTTT. It is translated as CSVEETGTYNTGELFF.

The chain combines TRBV7-6 with TRBJ2-7, with TRBD2 matching over 7 bases. The CDR3 extends over 16 amino acids. Germline CDR1 is SGHVS and CDR2 is FNYEAQ. The V gene end was trimmed by 2 bases and the J gene end by 5 bases; junction bases not matched to a gene: 12. DNA for the CDR3: TGTGCCAGCAGCTTACGTCGGGAGGCTGAGTACAACGAGCAGTACTTC. Its translation: CASSLRREAEYNEQYF.

This rearrangement joins TRBV5-6 to TRBJ2-1; 13 nucleotides agree with TRBD2. From germline, CDR1 is SGHDT and CDR2 YYEEEE. This CDR3 contains 16 residues. V lost 4 bases to trimming and J lost 1 base; unmatched junction nucleotides: 2. The CDR3 nucleotides read TGTGCCAGCAGCGGACTAGCGGGAGTGTCCTACAATGAGCAGTTCTTC. Translation gives CASSGLAGVSYNEQFF.

J is TRBJ1-2 and V is TRBV2; 9 bases line up with TRBD1. This CDR3 contains 14 residues. V lost 4 bases to trimming and J lost 4 bases; unmatched junction nucleotides: 4. Germline CDR1 reads SNHLY; CDR2 reads FYNNEI. In nucleotides, the CDR3 is TGTGCCAGCAGTGTACAGGGGGCTTTCTATGGCTACACCTTC. Translated: CASSVQGAFYGYTF.

The J gene is TRBJ1-1, the V gene TRBV6-1; D remains ambiguous. The germline V gene has CDR1 MNHNS and CDR2 SASEGT. The CDR3 contains 14 residues. V lost 4 bases and J lost 1, with 10 bases in between. In nucleotides, the CDR3 is TGTGCCAGCAGTGTCCAACAGAGGAACACTGAAGCTTTCTTT. Translated: CASSVQQRNTEAFF.

The sample holds one count of this clone. The rearrangement joins TRBV19 to TRBJ1-3; D remains ambiguous. The ends were cut back, 1 base at V and 1 base at J, with 8 bases in the middle. Germline-derived CDR1 and CDR2 are LNHDA and SQIVND (reference sequence). This CDR3 spans 15 amino acids. The CDR3 here is CASSIGGRSGNTIYF. CDR3 coding DNA: TGTGCCAGTAGTATAGGAGGGCGGTCTGGAAACACCATATATTTT.

The chain is built from TRBV9 and TRBJ1-2; D might be TRBD1 (5 bases). This CDR3 comprises 15 residues. Germline V gene lookup returns CDR1 SGDLS and CDR2 YYNGEE. The V and J ends lost 0 bases and 8 bases respectively, with 17 bases between them. CDR3 sequence reads: CASSVALGTGWGYTF. CDR3 sequence (DNA): TGTGCCAGCAGCGTAGCCTTGGGCACAGGTTGGGGCTACACCTTC. Using reference TRBV9 and TRBJ1-2 for the parts outside the CDR3, the full variable domain is DSGVTQTPKHLITATGQRVTLRCSPRSGDLSVYWYQQSLDQGLQFLIQYYNGEERAKGNILERFSAQQFPDLHSELNLSSLELGDSALYFCASSVALGTGWGYTFGSGTRLTVV.

In this sample, this clone turned up once. This chain uses TRBV5-4 with TRBJ1-2; 7 bases align to TRBD1. The V gene's germline CDR1 is SGHNT and CDR2 YYREEE (reference sequence). This CDR3 is 14 amino acids long. V trimming: 3 bases; J trimming: 5 bases; junction bases outside the gene matches: 7. CDR3: CASSSRDRPYGYTF. The CDR3 nucleotides read TGTGCCAGCAGCTCCCGGGACAGACCTTATGGCTACACCTTC. Together with reference TRBV5-4 and TRBJ1-2, the CDR3 gives the full variable domain: ETGVTQSPTHLIKTRGQQVTLRCSSQSGHNTVSWYQQALGQGPQFIFQYYREEENGRGNFPPRFSGLQFPNYSSELNVNALELDDSALYLCASSSRDRPYGYTFGSGTRLTVV.